This TCR beta chain was recovered during a study of blood T cells in healthy people across ages. CDR1 is DFQATT and CDR2 is SNEGSKA in the germline V gene (reference sequence). There are 17 residues in the CDR3. After removal of 2 bases from V and 3 bases from J, the junction contained 10 bases not matched to a gene. Next came a second PCR, run for about 7 to 12 cycles, which used a sample-barcoded 5' primer along with a J-beta primer mix. TCRdb fed the 5' RACE reads into MiXCR, producing one record per CDR3 protein. The sample consists of 660,000 or so distinct CDR3 sequences, roughly 53% of them appearing once.

This rearrangement joins TRBV20-1 to TRBJ2-5; 12 nucleotides align to TRBD2. The source of this sequence is a man aged 55 to 70 in good health. The specimen sequenced was blood. The CDR3 DNA sequence: TGCAGTGCTAGACCTGTGCGACTAGCGGGGGTAAAAGAGACCCAGTACTTC. Protein sequence: CSARPVRLAGVKETQYF.